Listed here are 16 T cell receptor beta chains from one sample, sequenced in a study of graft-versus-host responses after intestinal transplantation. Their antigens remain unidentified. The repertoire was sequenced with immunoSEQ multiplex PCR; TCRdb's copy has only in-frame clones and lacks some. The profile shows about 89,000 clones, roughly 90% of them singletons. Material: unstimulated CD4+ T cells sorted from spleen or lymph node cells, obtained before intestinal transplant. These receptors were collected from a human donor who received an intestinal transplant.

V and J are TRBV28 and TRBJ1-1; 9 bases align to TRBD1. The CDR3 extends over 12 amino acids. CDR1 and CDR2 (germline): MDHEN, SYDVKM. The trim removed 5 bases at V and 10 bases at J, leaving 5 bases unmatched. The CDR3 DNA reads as TGTGCCAGCAGTCTGCCGGGACAGGGAGCTTTCTTT. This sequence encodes CASSLPGQGAFF.

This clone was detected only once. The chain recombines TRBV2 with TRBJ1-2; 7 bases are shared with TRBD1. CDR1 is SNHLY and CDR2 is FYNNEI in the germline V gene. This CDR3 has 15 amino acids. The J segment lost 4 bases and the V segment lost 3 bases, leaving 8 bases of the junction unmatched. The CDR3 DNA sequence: TGTGCCAGCAGTGAGTCGACAGGGACTGGCTATGGCTACACCTTC. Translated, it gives CASSESTGTGYGYTF.

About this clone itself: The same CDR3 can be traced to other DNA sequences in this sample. In DNA form, the CDR3 reads TGCGCCAGCAGCTTGGGGACTACCTACAATGAGCAGTTCTTC. Translating gives CASSLGTTYNEQFF. The chain employs TRBV5-1 and TRBJ2-1; a weak D match, TRBD2 (6 bases). V was pared by 0 bases and J by 2 bases, with 6 bases between. Germline assignment: CDR1 SGHRS and CDR2 YFSETQ. The length of the CDR3 is 14 residues.

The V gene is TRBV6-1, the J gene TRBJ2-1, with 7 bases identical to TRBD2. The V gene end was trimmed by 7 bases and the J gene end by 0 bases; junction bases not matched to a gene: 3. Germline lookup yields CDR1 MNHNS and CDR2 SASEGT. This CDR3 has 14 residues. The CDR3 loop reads CASIASGSYNEQFF. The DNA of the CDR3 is TGTGCCAGCATCGCTAGCGGCTCCTACAATGAGCAGTTCTTC.

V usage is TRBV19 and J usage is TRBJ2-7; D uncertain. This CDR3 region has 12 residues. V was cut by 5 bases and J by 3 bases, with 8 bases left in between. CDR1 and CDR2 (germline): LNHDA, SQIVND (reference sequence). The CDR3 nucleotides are TGTGCCAGTAGTGCAGGCTACTACGAGCAGTACTTC. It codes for CASSAGYYEQYF.

The CDR3 sequence: CASSFSVTGEQYF. In nucleotides, the CDR3 is TGTGCCAGCAGCTTTTCCGTAACGGGGGAGCAGTACTTC. The J gene is TRBJ2-7, the V gene TRBV7-9; tentative D call: TRBD2 (5 bases). The germline V and J ends were trimmed by 3 bases and 7 bases, with 13 bases remaining between them. Germline V gene data show CDR1 as SEHNR and CDR2 as FQNEAQ (reference sequence). The CDR3 extends over 13 amino acids.

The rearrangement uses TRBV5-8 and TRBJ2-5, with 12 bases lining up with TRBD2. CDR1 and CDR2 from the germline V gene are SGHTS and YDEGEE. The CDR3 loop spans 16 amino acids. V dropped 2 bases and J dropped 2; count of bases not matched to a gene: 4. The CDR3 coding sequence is TGTGCCAGCAGCTTAGGGACTAGCGGGCGACAAGAGACCCAGTACTTC. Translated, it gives CASSLGTSGRQETQYF.

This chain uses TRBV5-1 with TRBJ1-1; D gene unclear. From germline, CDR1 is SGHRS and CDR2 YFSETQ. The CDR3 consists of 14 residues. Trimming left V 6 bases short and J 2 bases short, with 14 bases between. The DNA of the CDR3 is TGCGCCAGCACCATTTCGGGGAGCAACACTGAAGCTTTCTTT. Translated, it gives CASTISGSNTEAFF.

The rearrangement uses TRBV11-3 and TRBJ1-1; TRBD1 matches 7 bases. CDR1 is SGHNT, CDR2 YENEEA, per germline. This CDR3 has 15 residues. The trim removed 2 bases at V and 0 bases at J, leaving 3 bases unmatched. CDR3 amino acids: CASSLSGQLNTEAFF. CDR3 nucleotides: TGTGCCAGCAGCTTATCGGGACAGCTGAACACTGAAGCTTTCTTT.

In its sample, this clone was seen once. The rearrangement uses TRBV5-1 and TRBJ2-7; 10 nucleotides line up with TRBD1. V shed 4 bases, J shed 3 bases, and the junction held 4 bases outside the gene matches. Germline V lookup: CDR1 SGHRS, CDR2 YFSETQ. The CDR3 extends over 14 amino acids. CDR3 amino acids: CASSDRTGGYEQYF. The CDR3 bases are TGCGCCAGCAGCGACCGGACAGGGGGCTACGAGCAGTACTTC. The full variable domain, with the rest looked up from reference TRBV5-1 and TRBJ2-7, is KAGVTQTPRYLIKTRGQQVTLSCSPISGHRSVSWYQQTPGQGLQFLFEYFSETQRNKGNFPGRFSGRQFSNSRSEMNVSTLELGDSALYLCASSDRTGGYEQYFGPGTRLTVT.

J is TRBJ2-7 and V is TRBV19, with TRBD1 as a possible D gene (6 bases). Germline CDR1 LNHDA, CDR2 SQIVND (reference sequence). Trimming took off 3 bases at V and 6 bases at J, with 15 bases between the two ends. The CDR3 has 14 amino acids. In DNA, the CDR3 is TGTGCCAGTAGTATCTCCAGGGGCGAGGGCGAGCAGTACTTC. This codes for CASSISRGEGEQYF.

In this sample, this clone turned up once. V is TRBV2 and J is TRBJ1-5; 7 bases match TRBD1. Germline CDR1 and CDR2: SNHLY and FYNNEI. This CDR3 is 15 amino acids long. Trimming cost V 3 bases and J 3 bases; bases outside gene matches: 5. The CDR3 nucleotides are TGTGCCAGCAGTGAGGACAGGCGGGCCAATCAGCCCCAGCATTTT. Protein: CASSEDRRANQPQHF. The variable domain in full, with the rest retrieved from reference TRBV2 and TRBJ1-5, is EPEVTQTPSHQVTQMGQEVILRCVPISNHLYFYWYRQILGQKVEFLVSFYNNEISEKSEIFDDQFSVERPDGSNFTLKIRSTKLEDSAMYFCASSEDRRANQPQHFGDGTRLSIL.

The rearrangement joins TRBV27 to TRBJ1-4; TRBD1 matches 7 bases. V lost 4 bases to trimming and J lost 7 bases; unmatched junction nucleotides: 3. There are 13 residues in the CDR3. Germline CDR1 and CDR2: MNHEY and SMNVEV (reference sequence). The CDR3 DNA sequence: TGTGCCAGCAGTTGGACAGGTGGTGAAAAACTGTTTTTT. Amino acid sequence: CASSWTGGEKLFF.

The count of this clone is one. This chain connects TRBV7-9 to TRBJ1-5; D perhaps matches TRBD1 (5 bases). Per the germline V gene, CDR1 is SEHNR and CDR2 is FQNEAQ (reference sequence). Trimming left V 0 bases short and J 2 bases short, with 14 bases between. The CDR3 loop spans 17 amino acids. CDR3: CASSLASTGTRNQPQHF. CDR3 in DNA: TGTGCCAGCAGCTTAGCTTCTACGGGGACGCGCAATCAGCCCCAGCATTTT.

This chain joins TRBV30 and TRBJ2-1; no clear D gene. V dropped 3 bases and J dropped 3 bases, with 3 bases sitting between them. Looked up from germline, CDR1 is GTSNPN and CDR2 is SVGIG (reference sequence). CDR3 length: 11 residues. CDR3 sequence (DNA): TGTGCCTGGAGCTACTACAATGAGCAGTTCTTC. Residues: CAWSYYNEQFF.

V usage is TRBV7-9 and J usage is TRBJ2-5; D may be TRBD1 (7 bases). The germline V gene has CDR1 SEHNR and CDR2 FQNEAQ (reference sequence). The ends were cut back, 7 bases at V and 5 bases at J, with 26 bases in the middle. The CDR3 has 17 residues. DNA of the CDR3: TGTGCCAGCATCCATTCGTGGAGGGGGCGATCCGGGGAGACCCAGTACTTC. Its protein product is CASIHSWRGRSGETQYF. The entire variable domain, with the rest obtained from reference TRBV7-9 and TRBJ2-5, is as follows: DTGVSQNPRHKITKRGQNVTFRCDPISEHNRLYWYRQTLGQGPEFLTYFQNEAQLEKSRLLSDRFSAERPKGSFSTLEIQRTEQGDSAMYLCASIHSWRGRSGETQYFGPGTRLLVL.